A single sample gave rise to the 22 T cell receptor beta chains below, sequenced in a study of T cells in Graves' hyperthyroidism and ophthalmopathy. Amplified regions were TCR beta CDR3 sequences from RNA transcripts. HTBI primers were the set used in a first-round RT-PCR of the TCR CDR3. TCRdb processed the multiplex PCR reads anew with MiXCR; each CDR3 protein has one entry. The sample yields around 340,000 distinct CDR3 sequences, about 21% seen once. Sequencing was carried out using blood. The receptors originated from a woman in her forties or fifties with Graves' hyperthyroidism.

The chain employs TRBV12-3 or TRBV12-4 and TRBJ1-1; 8 bases align to TRBD1. V gave up 8 bases and J gave up 4 bases; unmatched junction bases: 9. The CDR3 extends over 14 amino acids. CDR3 coding DNA: TGTGCCAGCTCAAACAGGGGGAGGGTCACTGAAGCTTTCTTT. Its translation: CASSNRGRVTEAFF.

The chain has TRBV5-8 and TRBJ1-4; tentative D call: TRBD1 (5 bases). Germline CDR1 SGHTS, CDR2 YDEGEE. This CDR3 has 11 amino acids. V was cut by 6 bases and J by 8 bases, with 8 bases left in between. CDR3 nucleotides: TGTGCCAGCACCTGGGGCGAAAAACTGTTTTTT. Protein sequence: CASTWGEKLFF. The variable domain in full, with the rest retrieved from reference TRBV5-8 and TRBJ1-4, is EAGVTQSPTHLIKTRGQQATLRCSPISGHTSVYWYQQALGLGLQFLLWYDEGEERNRGNFPPRFSGRQFPNYSSELNVNALELEDSALYLCASTWGEKLFFGSGTQLSVL.

This clonotype showed up just a few times. The chain's CDR3 is CASSLAGTQYQPQHF. In DNA form, the CDR3 reads TGTGCCAGCAGCTTAGCCGGGACACAGTATCAGCCCCAGCATTTT. This rearrangement joins TRBV7-9 to TRBJ1-5; possible D gene TRBD1, 6 bases. Trimming removed 0 bases from V and 5 bases from J, with 11 bases in between. From germline, CDR1 is SEHNR and CDR2 FQNEAQ (reference sequence). This CDR3 has 15 residues. Looking up the rest from reference TRBV7-9 and TRBJ1-5 gives the full variable domain: DTGVSQNPRHKITKRGQNVTFRCDPISEHNRLYWYRQTLGQGPEFLTYFQNEAQLEKSRLLSDRFSAERPKGSFSTLEIQRTEQGDSAMYLCASSLAGTQYQPQHFGDGTRLSIL.

This clonotype has a single count. The V call is TRBV7-2, the J call TRBJ2-1; D is unresolved. CDR3 length: 16 residues. Germline V gene lookup returns CDR1 SGHTA and CDR2 FQGNSA. V lost 1 base, J lost 4 bases, and 14 bases lay in between. CDR3 nucleotides: TGTGCCAGCAGCTTAGGGCCTCCACCAACTTACAATGAGCAGTTCTTC. Translated: CASSLGPPPTYNEQFF.

This chain uses TRBV2 with TRBJ2-1; D could derive from TRBD1 or TRBD2 (5 bases each). Trimming took off 6 bases at V and 8 bases at J, with 20 bases between the two ends. CDR1 SNHLY and CDR2 FYNNEI come from the germline V gene. The CDR3 extends over 15 amino acids. The DNA for the CDR3 is TGTGCCAGCAGCCCTAGGGGTAGCGAGGGGCATGAGCAGTTCTTC. Translated, it gives CASSPRGSEGHEQFF.

This clonotype appeared a single time. The CDR3 loop is CASSDPAGGREETQYF. DNA for the CDR3: TGCGCCAGCAGTGACCCAGCGGGGGGGCGGGAAGAGACCCAGTACTTC. The chain links TRBV10-2 to TRBJ2-5; 10 nucleotides align to TRBD2. This CDR3 is 16 amino acids long. Trimming cost V 3 bases and J 3 bases; bases outside gene matches: 7. Germline CDR1 and CDR2: WSHSY and SAAADI.

This clonotype occurred a few times. This sequence joins TRBV20-1 and TRBJ2-7; D gene unclear. Trimming took 3 bases from V and 4 from J, leaving 7 bases between them. The CDR3 runs to 11 residues. From germline, CDR1 is DFQATT and CDR2 SNEGSKA (reference sequence). The CDR3 DNA reads TGCAGTGCTAGTACGTCATACGAGCAGTACTTC. Protein sequence: CSASTSYEQYF.

The V and J genes are TRBV19 and TRBJ2-1, with 11 bases fitting TRBD2. V lost 0 bases, J lost 10 bases, and 8 bases stayed unmatched. The CDR3 is 16 residues long. Germline CDR1 LNHDA, CDR2 SQIVND (reference sequence). The DNA of the CDR3 is TGTGCCAGTAGTATAGACCTAGCGGGAGGTGTCGTAGAGCAGTTCTTC. Translated, it gives CASSIDLAGGVVEQFF.

The CDR3 DNA is TGTGCCAGCTCACCACCTTTACAGGGGGGCCAAAAACTGTTTTTT. Its translation is CASSPPLQGGQKLFF. This chain links TRBV18 with TRBJ1-4; TRBD1 aligns across 8 bases. After removal of 0 bases from V and 9 bases from J, the junction contained 6 bases not matched to a gene. Germline V gene sequence: CDR1 KGHSH, CDR2 LQKENI. This CDR3 is 15 amino acids long.

The chain links TRBV6-1 to TRBJ1-4, with 9 bases identical to TRBD1. The CDR3 is 13 residues long. CDR1 and CDR2 from the germline V gene are MNHNS and SASEGT. V gave up 6 bases and J gave up 8 bases; unmatched junction bases: 4. The CDR3 nucleotides read TGTGCCAGCAGGGGACAGGGAGGGGAAAAACTGTTTTTT. Its protein is CASRGQGGEKLFF.

This clonotype was detected ten times or more. V usage is TRBV30 and J usage is TRBJ2-1, with 9 bases matching TRBD2. V lost 0 bases, J lost 5 bases, and 5 bases stayed unmatched. The CDR3 sequence is 15 residues long. The germline V gene has CDR1 GTSNPN and CDR2 SVGIG (reference sequence). The CDR3 coding sequence is TGTGCCTGGAGTGTGAGGGCTAGCGGGAACAATGAGCAGTTCTTC. Its translation: CAWSVRASGNNEQFF.

The J gene is TRBJ1-5, the V gene TRBV6-1, with 10 nucleotides matching TRBD1. The germline V gene encodes CDR1 MNHNS and CDR2 SASEGT. The CDR3 has 18 amino acids. V lost 5 bases to trimming and J lost 4 bases; unmatched junction nucleotides: 14. The CDR3 DNA reads TGTGCCAGCAGTTCCCCCTCTCCTCGGGACAGGGGTAATCAGCCCCAGCATTTT. As protein: CASSSPSPRDRGNQPQHF.

The gene calls are TRBV7-9 and TRBJ1-3, with D possibly matching TRBD1 (5 bases). Trimming took off 1 base at V and 3 bases at J, with 7 bases between the two ends. This CDR3 has 14 residues. The V gene's germline CDR1 is SEHNR and CDR2 FQNEAQ (reference sequence). The CDR3 sequence: CASSLGGDGNTIYF. In DNA, the CDR3 is TGTGCCAGCAGCTTAGGAGGGGATGGAAACACCATATATTTT.

This chain joins TRBV7-8 and TRBJ1-6; TRBD1 matches at 9 bases. Germline V lookup: CDR1 SGHVS, CDR2 FQNEAQ. The CDR3 consists of 16 residues. The V segment lost 5 bases and the J segment 0 bases; nucleotides outside the gene matches: 2. The CDR3 reads CASSQDRGSYNSPLHF. The CDR3 DNA reads TGTGCCAGCAGCCAGGACAGGGGCTCCTATAATTCACCCCTCCACTTT. Drawing the rest from reference TRBV7-8 and TRBJ1-6, the complete variable domain is GAGVSQSPRYKVAKRGQDVALRCDPISGHVSLFWYQQALGQGPEFLTYFQNEAQLDKSGLPSDRFFAERPEGSVSTLKIQRTQQEDSAVYLCASSQDRGSYNSPLHFGNGTRLTVT.

The J gene is TRBJ2-7, the V gene TRBV27; 9 bases line up with TRBD1. The J segment lost 5 bases and the V segment lost 6 bases, leaving 5 bases of the junction unmatched. Germline V gene sequence: CDR1 MNHEY, CDR2 SMNVEV (reference sequence). This CDR3 is 13 amino acids long. The CDR3 nucleotides read TGTGCCAGCAGCCCCGGGACAGGGAACGAGCAGTACTTC. This translates into CASSPGTGNEQYF.

In this sample, this clonotype turned up many times. V usage is TRBV4-1 and J usage is TRBJ2-7; 9 bases fit TRBD2. Unmatched junction bases numbered 10, after V lost 4 bases and J lost 3 bases. The CDR3 loop spans 16 amino acids. Germline loops: CDR1 MGHRA, CDR2 YSYEKL. This chain's CDR3 is CASSLKFLAGYYEQYF. The CDR3 nucleotides are TGCGCCAGCAGCCTCAAATTTCTAGCGGGGTACTACGAGCAGTACTTC.

Comment on this clonotype: A single base separates this from a much larger clone, so it may be a read error. Because it lacks the conserved phenylalanine or tryptophan at the end, this CDR3 is likely a read error. This sequence joins TRBV6-6 and TRBJ2-1; tentatively, D is TRBD1 or TRBD2 (5 bases each). The ends were cut back, 2 bases at V and 3 bases at J, with 8 bases in the middle. The germline V gene has CDR1 MNHNY and CDR2 SVGAGI (reference sequence). The CDR3 extends over 14 amino acids. CDR3 region: CASSYGTIYNEQFL. The CDR3 region has the DNA TGTGCCAGCAGTTACGGGACGATCTACAATGAGCAGTTCCTC.

This clonotype showed up many times. CDR3 coding DNA: TGTGCCAGCAGCACAACAGGAAACACTGAAGCTTTCTTT. This translates into CASSTTGNTEAFF. The rearrangement uses TRBV11-3 and TRBJ1-1; tentatively, D is TRBD1 (5 bases). Trimming took off 5 bases at V and 2 bases at J, with 9 bases between the two ends. The CDR3 length is 13 residues. Germline V lookup: CDR1 SGHNT, CDR2 YENEEA.

Concerning this clonotype itself: The junction departs from germline at one end; a sequencing error may be responsible. This chain connects TRBV4-1 to TRBJ1-2, with unresolved D. The CDR3 is made up of 15 amino acids. The germline gives CDR1 MGHRA, CDR2 YSYEKL. The CDR3 spells CASSPMDPPNYGCTF. As DNA, the CDR3 is TGCGCCAGCAGCCCTATGGATCCGCCTAACTATGGCTGCACCTTC.

This clonotype was detected a few times. V usage is TRBV6-1 and J usage is TRBJ1-1; TRBD1 might be the D (5 bases). Germline V gene sequence: CDR1 MNHNS, CDR2 SASEGT. This CDR3 contains 14 residues. V lost 4 bases to trimming and J lost 4 bases, with 13 bases between them. This chain's CDR3 is CASSVGPEGTEAFF. DNA of the CDR3: TGTGCCAGCAGTGTGGGACCCGAGGGCACTGAAGCTTTCTTT.

At least ten counts were recorded for this clonotype. The J gene is TRBJ1-2, the V gene TRBV27; perhaps TRBD1 as D (6 bases). The germline CDR1 and CDR2 sequences are MNHEY and SMNVEV (reference sequence). The CDR3 contains 13 residues. The ends were cut back, 5 bases at V and 5 bases at J, with 12 bases in the middle. CDR3 residues: CASSLTQGYGYTF. DNA of the CDR3: TGTGCCAGCAGTCTAACACAGGGTTATGGCTACACCTTC.

Ten or more counts support this clonotype. The chain has TRBV13 and TRBJ2-2, with a possible D match to TRBD1 (6 bases). Germline values: CDR1 PRHDT, CDR2 FYEKMQ (reference sequence). Trimming left V 6 bases short and J 6 bases short, with 20 bases between. This CDR3 region has 16 residues. The CDR3 DNA reads TGTGCCAGCAGACAACACGGGACATCCCTCTCCGGGGAGCTGTTTTTT. This codes for CASRQHGTSLSGELFF.